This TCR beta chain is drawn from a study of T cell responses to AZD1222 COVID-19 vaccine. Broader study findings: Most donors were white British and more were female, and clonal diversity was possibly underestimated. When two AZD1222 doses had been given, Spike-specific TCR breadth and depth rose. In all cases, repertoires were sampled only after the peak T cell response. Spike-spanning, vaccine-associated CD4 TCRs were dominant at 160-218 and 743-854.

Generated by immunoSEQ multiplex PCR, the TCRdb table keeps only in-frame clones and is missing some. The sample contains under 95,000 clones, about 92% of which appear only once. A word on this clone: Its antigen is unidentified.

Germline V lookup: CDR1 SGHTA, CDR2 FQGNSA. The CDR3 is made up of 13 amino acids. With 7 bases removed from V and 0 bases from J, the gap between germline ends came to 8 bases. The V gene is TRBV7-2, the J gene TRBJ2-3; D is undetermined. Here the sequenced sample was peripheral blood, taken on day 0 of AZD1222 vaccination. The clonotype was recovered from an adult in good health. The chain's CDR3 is CASKPYSTDTQYF. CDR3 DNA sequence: TGTGCCAGCAAACCCTATAGCACAGATACGCAGTATTTT.